This T cell receptor beta chain was sequenced for a study of metastatic and nonmetastatic thyroid tumors. Study-level background: Repertoires from malignant and benign thyroid patients were compared across blood and tumor or nodule tissue.

The germline V gene has CDR1 GTSNPN and CDR2 SVGIG (reference sequence). V dropped 0 bases and J dropped 1 base, with 13 bases sitting between them. This CDR3 is 15 amino acids long. Before thyroid surgery, none of the patients had received any treatment. Original processing notes: CDR3 differences across clinicopathological groups were used to build a distant-metastasis classifier for papillary thyroid cancer. TCRdb re-analyzed the PCR reads through MiXCR. V and J calls and clone size were set by TCRdb, not the authors. In the table there are more than 20,000 clones, around 13% of which are singletons. Findings of the study overall: A significant increase in TCR beta diversity was reportedly seen in malignant thyroid tumors relative to benign nodules, in blood and tumor.

Sample share makes this clone medium-sized. Its antigen is unknown. This chain joins TRBV30 and TRBJ2-7; tentatively, D is TRBD1 (5 bases). The clonotype was recovered from a female donor with papillary thyroid cancer or a benign thyroid nodule (not recorded which). Some clones in this sample may be carry-over from other donors' samples. Material for sequencing was blood. Here the CDR3 DNA reads TGTGCCTGGAGTGTAGCCAGGGCAGCGTCCTACGAGCAGTACTTC. This gives the protein CAWSVARAASYEQYF.